Here is one TCR beta chain with its context. No antigen is known for it. This CDR3 is 16 amino acids long. CDR1 is LGHNA, CDR2 YSLEER, per germline. Trimming removed 4 bases at V and 2 bases at J, with 15 bases between. Researchers prepared the TCRbeta library using unique molecular identifiers, the study reports. TCRdb called the PCR reads again in MiXCR, with one record for every CDR3 protein. The table has fewer than 700,000 distinct CDR3 sequences, over 10% seen once. This entry is derived from a study of T-cell reconstitution after alpha-beta-depleted transplantation in children. Study outcomes and limitations: A year had passed since transplant, and T-cell counts and diversity by then came mostly from newly produced T cells. Reportedly, alpha-beta T cells present about two months post-transplant originated from several hundred expanded clones of graft origin.

The V and J genes are TRBV4-3 and TRBJ2-1, with D possibly called TRBD1 or TRBD2 (5 bases each). The receptor's source is a male patient younger than 18 who had a stem cell transplant for acute myeloid leukemia, so the T cells may come from the graft donor. Source: PBMCs, mostly from graft donor cells, taken 360 days after TCRalphabeta/CD19-depleted stem cell transplant. CDR3 coding DNA: TGCGCCAGCAGCCCAGTCCGGGACCTGGCCTACAATGAGCAGTTCTTC. Translating it yields CASSPVRDLAYNEQFF.